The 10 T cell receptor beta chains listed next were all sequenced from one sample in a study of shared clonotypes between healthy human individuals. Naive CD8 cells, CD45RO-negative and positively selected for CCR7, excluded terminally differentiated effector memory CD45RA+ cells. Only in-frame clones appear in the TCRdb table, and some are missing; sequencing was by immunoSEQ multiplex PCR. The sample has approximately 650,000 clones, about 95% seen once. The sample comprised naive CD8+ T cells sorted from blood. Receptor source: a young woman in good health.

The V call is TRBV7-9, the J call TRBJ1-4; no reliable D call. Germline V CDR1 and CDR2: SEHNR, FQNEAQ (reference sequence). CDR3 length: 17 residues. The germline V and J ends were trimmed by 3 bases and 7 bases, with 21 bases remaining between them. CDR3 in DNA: TGTGCCAGCAGCTTTCTTCCGGGAGGAGCAAAGGGTGAAAAACTGTTTTTT. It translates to CASSFLPGGAKGEKLFF.

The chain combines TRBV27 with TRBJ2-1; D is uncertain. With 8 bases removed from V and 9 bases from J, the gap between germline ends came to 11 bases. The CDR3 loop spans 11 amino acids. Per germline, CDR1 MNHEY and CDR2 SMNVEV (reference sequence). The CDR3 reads CASARWSEQFF. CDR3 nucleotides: TGTGCCAGCGCGAGATGGAGTGAGCAGTTCTTC.

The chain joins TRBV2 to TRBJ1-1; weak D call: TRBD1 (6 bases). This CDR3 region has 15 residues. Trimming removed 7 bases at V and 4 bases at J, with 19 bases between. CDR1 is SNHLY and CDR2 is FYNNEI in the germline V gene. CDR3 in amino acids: CASTLEGGEGTEAFF. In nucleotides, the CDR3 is TGTGCCAGCACCCTAGAGGGGGGCGAGGGCACTGAAGCTTTCTTT.

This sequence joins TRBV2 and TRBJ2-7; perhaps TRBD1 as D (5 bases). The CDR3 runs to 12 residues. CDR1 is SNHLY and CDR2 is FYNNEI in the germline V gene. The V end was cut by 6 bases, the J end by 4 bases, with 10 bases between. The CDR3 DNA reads TGTGCCAGCAGCAGGGCCTCATACGAGCAGTACTTC. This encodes CASSRASYEQYF.

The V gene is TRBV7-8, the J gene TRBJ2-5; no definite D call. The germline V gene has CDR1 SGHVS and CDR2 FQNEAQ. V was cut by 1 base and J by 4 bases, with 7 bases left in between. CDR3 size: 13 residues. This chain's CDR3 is CASSLGGRETQYF. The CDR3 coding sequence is TGTGCCAGCAGCTTAGGGGGTCGAGAGACCCAGTACTTC.

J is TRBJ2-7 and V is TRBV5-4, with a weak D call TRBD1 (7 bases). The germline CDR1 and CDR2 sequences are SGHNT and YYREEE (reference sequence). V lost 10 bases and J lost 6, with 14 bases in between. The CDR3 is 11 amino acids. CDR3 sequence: CAAQGEAEQYF. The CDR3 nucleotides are TGTGCCGCGCAGGGGGAGGCCGAGCAGTACTTC.

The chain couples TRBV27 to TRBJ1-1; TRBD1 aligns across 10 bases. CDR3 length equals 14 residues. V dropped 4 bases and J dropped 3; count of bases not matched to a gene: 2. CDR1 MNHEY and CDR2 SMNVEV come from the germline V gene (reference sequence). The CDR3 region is CASSSTGGYTEAFF. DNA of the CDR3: TGTGCCAGCAGTTCGACAGGGGGCTACACTGAAGCTTTCTTT.

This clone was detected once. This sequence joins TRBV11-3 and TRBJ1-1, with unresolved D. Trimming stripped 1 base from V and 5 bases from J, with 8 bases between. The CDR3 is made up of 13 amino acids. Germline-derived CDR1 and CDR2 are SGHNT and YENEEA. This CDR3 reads CASSLGMGTEAFF. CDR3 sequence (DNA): TGTGCCAGCAGCTTAGGTATGGGGACTGAAGCTTTCTTT.

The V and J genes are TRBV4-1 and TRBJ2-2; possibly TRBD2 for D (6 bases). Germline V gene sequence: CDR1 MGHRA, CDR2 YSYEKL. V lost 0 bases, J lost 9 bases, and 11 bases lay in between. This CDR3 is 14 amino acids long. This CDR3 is CASSQDAGIWELFF. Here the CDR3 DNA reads TGCGCCAGCAGCCAAGATGCGGGAATCTGGGAGCTGTTTTTT.

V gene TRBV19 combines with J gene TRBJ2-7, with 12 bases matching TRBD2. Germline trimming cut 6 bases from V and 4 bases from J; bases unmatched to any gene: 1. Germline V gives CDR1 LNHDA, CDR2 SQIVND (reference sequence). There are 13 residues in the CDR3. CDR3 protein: CASSGLAGYEQYF. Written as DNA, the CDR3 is TGTGCCAGTAGCGGACTAGCGGGATACGAGCAGTACTTC. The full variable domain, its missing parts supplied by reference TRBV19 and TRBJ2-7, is DGGITQSPKYLFRKEGQNVTLSCEQNLNHDAMYWYRQDPGQGLRLIYYSQIVNDFQKGDIAEGYSVSREKKESFPLTVTSAQKNPTAFYLCASSGLAGYEQYFGPGTRLTVT.